The 16 T cell receptor beta chains below were found in one sample sequenced in a study of beta chain features in type 1 diabetes. These receptors' targets are unknown. Overall study results and limits: Type 1 diabetes patients had TCRB CDR3s that were shorter (moderately but significantly so) in all four CD4+ subsets.

Expressed TCRB transcripts were sequenced, since all the RNA that had been isolated was reverse transcribed. This table comes from immunoSEQ multiplex PCR, and its TCRdb copy is limited to in-frame clones, with some not included. The repertoire holds hundreds of thousands of clones, with about 14% as singletons. Material for sequencing was naive CD4+ T cells from blood. The receptor set was obtained from a man between 18 and 29 years old with type 1 diabetes.

This clone was recorded a few times. V is TRBV6-6 and J is TRBJ2-3, with D unresolved. The CDR3 covers 14 residues. The germline gives CDR1 MNHNY, CDR2 SVGAGI (reference sequence). The V gene lost 0 bases and the J gene lost 0 bases, with 4 bases spanning the gap. CDR3: CASSYSRSTDTQYF. The CDR3 coding sequence is TGTGCCAGCAGTTACTCCAGGAGCACAGATACGCAGTATTTT.

This clone has just a few counts. Other DNA sequences within the sample encode an identical CDR3. The CDR3 reads CSVEGPGSYNEQFF. DNA of the CDR3: TGCAGCGTTGAAGGGCCAGGGAGCTACAATGAGCAGTTCTTC. The chain couples TRBV29-1 to TRBJ2-1; D could derive from TRBD1 or TRBD2 (5 bases each). Trimming stripped 1 base from V and 3 bases from J, with 10 bases between. CDR3 length: 14 amino acids. In germline, CDR1 is SQVTM, CDR2 ANQGSEA.

There are a few counts of this clone. J is TRBJ2-3 and V is TRBV18, with 8 bases matching TRBD1. This CDR3 is 16 amino acids long. Germline-derived CDR1 and CDR2 are KGHSH and LQKENI. The V segment lost 4 bases and the J segment 5 bases; nucleotides outside the gene matches: 11. CDR3 amino acids: CASSLEDREDGDTQYF. The CDR3 DNA reads TGTGCCAGCTCACTAGAGGACAGGGAAGATGGAGATACGCAGTATTTT.

The chain couples TRBV15 to TRBJ2-3; 9 bases fit TRBD2. There are 16 residues in the CDR3. V shed 0 bases, J shed 3 bases, and the junction held 4 bases outside the gene matches. The germline gives CDR1 LNHNV, CDR2 YYDKDF (reference sequence). CDR3 coding DNA: TGTGCCACCAGCAGAGATCTAGCGGGATTGACAGATACGCAGTATTTT. It is translated as CATSRDLAGLTDTQYF. The complete variable domain, with remaining parts taken from reference TRBV15 and TRBJ2-3, reads DAMVIQNPRYQVTQFGKPVTLSCSQTLNHNVMYWYQQKSSQAPKLLFHYYDKDFNNEADTPDNFQSRRPNTSFCFLDIRSPGLGDTAMYLCATSRDLAGLTDTQYFGPGTRLTVL.

This clone was seen a handful of times. The same CDR3 can be traced to other DNA sequences in this sample. This chain uses TRBV6-5 with TRBJ2-7, with D perhaps matching TRBD1 or TRBD2 (5 bases each). Germline V gene lookup returns CDR1 MNHEY and CDR2 SVGAGI. The CDR3 extends over 13 amino acids. The V end was cut by 0 bases, the J end by 3 bases, with 6 bases between. The CDR3 sequence is CASSYSRGYEQYF. CDR3 nucleotides: TGTGCCAGCAGTTACTCGAGGGGCTACGAGCAGTACTTC.

The chain couples TRBV5-1 to TRBJ2-1, with a tentative D call TRBD2 (5 bases). CDR1 is SGHRS and CDR2 is YFSETQ in the germline V gene. CDR3 length equals 13 residues. The V end was cut by 1 base, the J end by 7 bases, with 9 bases between. CDR3 DNA sequence: TGCGCCAGCAGCTTGAGGACTGAAAATGAGCAGTTCTTC. It is translated as CASSLRTENEQFF.

This rearrangement joins TRBV2 to TRBJ1-4, with D maybe TRBD1 (6 bases). In germline, CDR1 is SNHLY, CDR2 FYNNEI. The CDR3 length is 15 residues. The V and J ends lost 5 bases and 8 bases respectively, with 18 bases between them. CDR3: CASSSNGGREEKLFF. The DNA of the CDR3 is TGTGCCAGCAGTTCCAACGGGGGCCGGGAGGAAAAACTGTTTTTT.

J is TRBJ1-2 and V is TRBV7-8, with 10 bases matching TRBD1. J lost 7 bases, V lost 1 base, and 3 bases had no gene match. Per germline, CDR1 SGHVS and CDR2 FQNEAQ. CDR3 size: 14 residues. CDR3 region: CASSLGQGASGYTF. DNA for the CDR3: TGTGCCAGCAGCTTAGGACAGGGGGCAAGTGGCTACACCTTC. The full variable domain, with the rest looked up from reference TRBV7-8 and TRBJ1-2, is GAGVSQSPRYKVAKRGQDVALRCDPISGHVSLFWYQQALGQGPEFLTYFQNEAQLDKSGLPSDRFFAERPEGSVSTLKIQRTQQEDSAVYLCASSLGQGASGYTFGSGTRLTVV.

This clone has a handful of counts. The V and J genes are TRBV29-1 and TRBJ1-5; 9 nucleotides line up with TRBD1. The CDR3 sequence is 13 residues long. With V trimmed by 4 bases and J by 3 bases, 1 base remained unmatched. The germline CDR1 and CDR2 sequences are SQVTM and ANQGSEA. CDR3 coding DNA: TGCAGCGTTGCACAGGGGGCCAATCAGCCCCAGCATTTT. Translated: CSVAQGANQPQHF.

This clone was observed a handful of times. This chain connects TRBV28 to TRBJ2-3; D may match TRBD1 or TRBD2 (5 bases each). Germline assignment: CDR1 MDHEN and CDR2 SYDVKM. The length of the CDR3 is 17 residues. V dropped 7 bases and J dropped 0 bases, with 20 bases sitting between them. CDR3 bases: TGTGCCAGCAATCTTCCGGGACGGTCTTATAGCACAGATACGCAGTATTTT. Its protein is CASNLPGRSYSTDTQYF.

The chain has TRBV4-3 and TRBJ1-4; D may be TRBD1 (5 bases). Trimming shortened V by 4 bases and J by 8 bases, and 17 bases separated the two germline ends. The germline V gene encodes CDR1 LGHNA and CDR2 YSLEER. The CDR3 is made up of 15 amino acids. The CDR3 protein is CASSRGVQRGEKLFF. For the CDR3, the DNA is TGCGCCAGCAGCCGGGGTGTTCAACGGGGGGAAAAACTGTTTTTT.

The J gene is TRBJ2-1, the V gene TRBV30; 8 nucleotides agree with TRBD2. V was clipped by 4 bases and J by 0 bases; unmatched bases: 11. The germline CDR1 and CDR2 sequences are GTSNPN and SVGIG (reference sequence). CDR3 length: 17 residues. DNA for the CDR3: TGTGCCTGGACCAATCGGGGGGGGCGAACCTCCTACAATGAGCAGTTCTTC. Protein product: CAWTNRGGRTSYNEQFF. The full variable domain, completed using reference TRBV30 and TRBJ2-1, is SQTIHQWPATLVQPVGSPLSLECTVEGTSNPNLYWYRQAAGRGLQLLFYSVGIGQISSEVPQNLSASRPQDRQFILSSKKLLLSDSGFYLCAWTNRGGRTSYNEQFFGPGTRLTVL.

This clone has only a few counts. The CDR3 sequence is CASSLASSVNNEQFF. For the CDR3, the DNA is TGTGCCAGCAGCTTGGCTTCTTCTGTAAACAATGAGCAGTTCTTC. The gene calls are TRBV5-8 and TRBJ2-1; D gene uncertain. With 0 bases removed from V and 5 bases from J, the gap between germline ends came to 12 bases. There are 15 residues in the CDR3. The germline V gene encodes CDR1 SGHTS and CDR2 YDEGEE.

This chain uses TRBV4-1 with TRBJ2-3, with 9 bases fitting TRBD1. Trimming at V came to 5 bases and at J to 0 bases, leaving 15 bases not matched to a gene. This CDR3 is 19 amino acids long. Per germline, CDR1 MGHRA and CDR2 YSYEKL. CDR3 residues: CASSFTGTGYTLSTDTQYF. The CDR3 nucleotides are TGCGCCAGCAGCTTTACCGGGACAGGGTACACTCTTAGCACAGATACGCAGTATTTT.

This clone was counted only a few times. The gene calls are TRBV9 and TRBJ2-2; 8 bases match TRBD1. The CDR3 totals 14 residues. Per germline, CDR1 SGDLS and CDR2 YYNGEE. With 4 bases clipped from V and 6 bases from J, the junction kept 5 bases outside the gene matches. The CDR3 DNA sequence: TGTGCCAGCAGCTTTAGGACAGGGTCCGGGGAGCTGTTTTTT. Its protein product is CASSFRTGSGELFF. The whole variable domain, remainder taken from reference TRBV9 and TRBJ2-2, is DSGVTQTPKHLITATGQRVTLRCSPRSGDLSVYWYQQSLDQGLQFLIQYYNGEERAKGNILERFSAQQFPDLHSELNLSSLELGDSALYFCASSFRTGSGELFFGEGSRLTVL.

The chain recombines TRBV5-1 with TRBJ2-3, with D perhaps TRBD1 or TRBD2 (6 bases each). Germline assignment: CDR1 SGHRS and CDR2 YFSETQ. This CDR3 comprises 15 residues. V dropped 5 bases and J dropped 0 bases, with 13 bases sitting between them. CDR3 DNA sequence: TGCGCCAGCAGAGTACAGGGAGGAAGCACAGATACGCAGTATTTT. Its translation is CASRVQGGSTDTQYF. Based on the CDR3 plus reference TRBV5-1 and TRBJ2-3, the full variable domain is KAGVTQTPRYLIKTRGQQVTLSCSPISGHRSVSWYQQTPGQGLQFLFEYFSETQRNKGNFPGRFSGRQFSNSRSEMNVSTLELGDSALYLCASRVQGGSTDTQYFGPGTRLTVL.